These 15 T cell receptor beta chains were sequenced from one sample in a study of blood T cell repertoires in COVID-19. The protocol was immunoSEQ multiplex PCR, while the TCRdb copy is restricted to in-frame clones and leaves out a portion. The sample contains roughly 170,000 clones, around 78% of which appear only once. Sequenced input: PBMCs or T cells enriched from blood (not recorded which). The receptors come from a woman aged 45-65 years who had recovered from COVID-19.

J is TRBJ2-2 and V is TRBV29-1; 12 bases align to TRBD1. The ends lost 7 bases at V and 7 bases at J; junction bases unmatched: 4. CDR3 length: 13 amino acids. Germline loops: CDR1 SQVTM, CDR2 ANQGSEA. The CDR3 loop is CSAGTGGIGELFF. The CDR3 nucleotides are TGCAGCGCCGGGACAGGGGGCATCGGGGAGCTGTTTTTT.

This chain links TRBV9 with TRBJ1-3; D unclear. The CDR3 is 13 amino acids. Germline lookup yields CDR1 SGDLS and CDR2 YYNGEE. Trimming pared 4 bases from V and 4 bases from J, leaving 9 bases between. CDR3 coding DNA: TGTGCCAGCAGCCCGGCGGGGGGAAACACCATATATTTT. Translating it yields CASSPAGGNTIYF.

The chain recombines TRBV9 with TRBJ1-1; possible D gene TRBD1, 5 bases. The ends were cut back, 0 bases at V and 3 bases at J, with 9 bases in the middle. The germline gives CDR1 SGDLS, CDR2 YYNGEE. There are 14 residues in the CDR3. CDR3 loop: CASSVATGDTEAFF. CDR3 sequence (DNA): TGTGCCAGCAGCGTAGCTACGGGGGACACTGAAGCTTTCTTT.

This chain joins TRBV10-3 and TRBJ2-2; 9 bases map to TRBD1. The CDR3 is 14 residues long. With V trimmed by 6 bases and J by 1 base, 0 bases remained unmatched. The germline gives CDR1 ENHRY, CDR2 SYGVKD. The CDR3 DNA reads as TGTGCCATCAGGGGACAGGGGAACACCGGGGAGCTGTTTTTT. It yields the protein CAIRGQGNTGELFF.

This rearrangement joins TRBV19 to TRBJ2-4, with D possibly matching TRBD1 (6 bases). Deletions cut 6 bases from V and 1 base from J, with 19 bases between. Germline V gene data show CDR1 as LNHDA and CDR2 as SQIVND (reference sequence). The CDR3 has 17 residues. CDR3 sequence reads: CASRLRQGSVAKNIQYF. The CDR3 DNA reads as TGTGCCAGTAGACTAAGGCAGGGGTCCGTGGCCAAAAACATTCAGTACTTC.

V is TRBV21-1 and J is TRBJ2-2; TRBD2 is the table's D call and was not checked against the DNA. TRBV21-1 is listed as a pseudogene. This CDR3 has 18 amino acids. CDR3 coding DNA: TGTGCCAGCAGCAAAGGTTGTTTCCTCGCGGGCGGCACCGGGGAGCTGTTTTTT. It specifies CASSKGCFLAGGTGELFF.

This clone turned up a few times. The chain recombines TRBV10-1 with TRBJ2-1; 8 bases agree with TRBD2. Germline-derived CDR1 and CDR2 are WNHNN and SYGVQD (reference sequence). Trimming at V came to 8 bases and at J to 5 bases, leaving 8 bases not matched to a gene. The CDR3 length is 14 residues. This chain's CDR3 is CASEVGSGNNEQFF. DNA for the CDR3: TGCGCCAGCGAGGTTGGTAGCGGGAACAATGAGCAGTTCTTC.

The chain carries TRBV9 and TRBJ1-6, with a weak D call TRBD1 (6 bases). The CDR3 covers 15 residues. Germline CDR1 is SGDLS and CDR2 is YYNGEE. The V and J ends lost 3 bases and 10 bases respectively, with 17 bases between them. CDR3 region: CASSENRVGTSPLHF. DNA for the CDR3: TGTGCCAGCAGCGAAAACAGGGTCGGGACCTCACCCCTCCACTTT.

CDR3 region: CASSLEGTGDQPQHF. The CDR3 nucleotides are TGCGCCAGCAGCCTAGAAGGGACAGGGGATCAGCCCCAGCATTTT. The rearrangement links TRBV4-3 to TRBJ1-5; 10 bases are shared with TRBD1. Germline-derived CDR1 and CDR2 are LGHNA and YSLEER. The CDR3 is 15 amino acids. J was trimmed by 5 bases and V by 4 bases; bases with no gene match: 5.

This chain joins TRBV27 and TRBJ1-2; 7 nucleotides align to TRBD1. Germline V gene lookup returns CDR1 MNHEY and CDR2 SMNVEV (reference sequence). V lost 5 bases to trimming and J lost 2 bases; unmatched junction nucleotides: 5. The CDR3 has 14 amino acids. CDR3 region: CASSPQGQNYGYTF. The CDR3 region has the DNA TGTGCCAGCAGTCCGCAGGGACAGAACTATGGCTACACCTTC.

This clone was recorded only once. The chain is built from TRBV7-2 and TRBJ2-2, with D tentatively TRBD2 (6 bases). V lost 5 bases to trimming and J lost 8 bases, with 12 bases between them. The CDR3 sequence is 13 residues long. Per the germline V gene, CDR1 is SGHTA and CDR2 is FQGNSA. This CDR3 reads CASSPVAEGELFF. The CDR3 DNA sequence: TGTGCCAGCAGCCCCGTAGCGGAGGGGGAGCTGTTTTTT.

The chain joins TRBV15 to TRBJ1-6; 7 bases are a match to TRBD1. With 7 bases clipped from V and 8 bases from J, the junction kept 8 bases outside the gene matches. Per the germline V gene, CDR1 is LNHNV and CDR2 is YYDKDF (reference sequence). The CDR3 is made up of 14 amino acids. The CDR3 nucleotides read TGTGCCACCACCCAGGGGGACAGATATTCACCCCTCCACTTT. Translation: CATTQGDRYSPLHF.

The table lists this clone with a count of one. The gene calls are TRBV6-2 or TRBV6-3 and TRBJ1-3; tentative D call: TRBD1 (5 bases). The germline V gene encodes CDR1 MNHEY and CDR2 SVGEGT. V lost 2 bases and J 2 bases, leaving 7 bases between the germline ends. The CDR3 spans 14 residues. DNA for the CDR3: TGTGCCAGCAGTTACGGGGCAACTGGAAACACCATATATTTT. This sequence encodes CASSYGATGNTIYF.

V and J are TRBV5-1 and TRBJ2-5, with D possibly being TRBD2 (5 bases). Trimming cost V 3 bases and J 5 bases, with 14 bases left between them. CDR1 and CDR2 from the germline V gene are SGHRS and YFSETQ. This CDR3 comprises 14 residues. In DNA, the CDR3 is TGCGCCAGCAGCTCCCTTGGGGAGCTGGAGACCCAGTACTTC. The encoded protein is CASSSLGELETQYF.

The CDR3 DNA is TGTGCCAGCAGTACAAGACAGGGCCGGGGCTACGAGCAGTACGTC. It translates to CASSTRQGRGYEQYV. The chain is built from TRBV6-5 and TRBJ2-7, with 7 bases aligning to TRBD1. CDR3 length: 15 amino acids. Germline V CDR1 and CDR2: MNHEY, SVGAGI. Trimming at V came to 5 bases and at J to 3 bases, leaving 10 bases not matched to a gene.